This T cell receptor (beta chain) appears in the sequencing data of a study of CD8 T cells in ankylosing spondylitis. Study-wide results and caveats: Blood of patients with ankylosing spondylitis appeared to be characterized by a TCR beta motif of roughly eight highly homologous variants. There was reportedly significant enrichment of clones that were disease-linked in matched ankylosing spondylitis synovial fluid. Disease-linked clones bore a CD8+ phenotype, appearing relatively rarely in peripheral blood.

Construction of TCR beta libraries was performed using quantitative 5'-RACE with molecular barcodes. TCRdb reprocessed the 5' RACE reads with MiXCR, giving one entry per CDR3 protein. The top ten clones hold under 35% of a sample with about 33,000 distinct CDR3 sequences, roughly 13% of them seen once. Concerning this clonotype: Its antigen is not known.

This TCR came from a male donor with ankylosing spondylitis. The specimen sequenced was synovial fluid, either unsorted or a sorted T cell fraction (not recorded which).

The CDR3, as DNA: TGTGCCAGCTTACCCAGCGGGAGGGTATACGAGCAGTACTTC. It codes for CASLPSGRVYEQYF. V usage is TRBV28 and J usage is TRBJ2-7, with TRBD2 matching 10 bases. The length of the CDR3 is 14 residues. Losses at the gene ends were 8 bases for V and 4 bases for J; bases not matched to a gene: 8. Per germline, CDR1 MDHEN and CDR2 SYDVKM.